One and the same sample provided the 28 T cell receptor beta chains below, sequenced in a study of T cell responses to AZD1222 COVID-19 vaccine. Here immunoSEQ multiplex PCR was the method, and the copy in TCRdb shows in-frame clones only, minus some. The data contain 65,000 to 80,000 clones, about 92% of them singletons. The sequenced sample was peripheral blood, obtained on day 0 of AZD1222 vaccination. These receptors originate from an adult in good health.

The rearrangement links TRBV7-6 to TRBJ2-2; D tentatively fits TRBD1 or TRBD2 (5 bases each). The length of the CDR3 is 13 residues. Germline CDR1 SGHVS, CDR2 FNYEAQ. Trimming shortened V by 5 bases and J by 6 bases, and 10 bases separated the two germline ends. CDR3 DNA: TGTGCCAGCAGCCAGGTGGGGGCCGGGGAGCTGTTTTTT. Translation: CASSQVGAGELFF.

The chain carries TRBV5-1 and TRBJ2-5; 7 bases agree with TRBD1. Per germline, CDR1 SGHRS and CDR2 YFSETQ. J gave up 2 bases and V 4 bases, and 5 bases lay outside the gene matches. This CDR3 has 14 amino acids. CDR3: CASSVGQVQETQYF. The DNA of the CDR3 is TGCGCCAGCAGCGTAGGACAGGTGCAAGAGACCCAGTACTTC.

The rearrangement uses TRBV15 and TRBJ2-2; TRBD1 matches 8 bases. CDR1 and CDR2 from the germline V gene are LNHNV and YYDKDF (reference sequence). The trim removed 0 bases at V and 5 bases at J, leaving 14 bases unmatched. This CDR3 spans 19 amino acids. The CDR3 loop reads CATSRDLRGQGGGTGELFF. The CDR3 DNA is TGTGCCACCAGCAGAGATTTGCGTGGACAGGGAGGTGGAACCGGGGAGCTGTTTTTT.

The chain employs TRBV29-1 and TRBJ1-1; D may be TRBD1 (5 bases). The V and J ends lost 0 bases and 5 bases respectively, with 19 bases between them. The CDR3 has 16 amino acids. The germline gives CDR1 SQVTM, CDR2 ANQGSEA. The CDR3 region has the DNA TGCAGCGTTGAAGATCGGTCGAGGGGTAGCGGGACTGAAGCTTTCTTT. Its protein product is CSVEDRSRGSGTEAFF.

The rearrangement links TRBV6-4 to TRBJ2-1; the match to TRBD2 covers 10 bases. The V gene's germline CDR1 is MRHNA and CDR2 SNTAGT. Losses at the gene ends were 3 bases for V and 0 bases for J; bases not matched to a gene: 11. CDR3 length: 19 amino acids. The CDR3 sequence: CASSDRYSGRGSSYNEQFF. The DNA of the CDR3 is TGTGCCAGCAGTGATAGATACAGCGGGAGGGGGAGCTCCTACAATGAGCAGTTCTTC.

The J gene is TRBJ1-6, the V gene TRBV5-4; D perhaps matches TRBD1 (6 bases). Germline CDR1 is SGHNT and CDR2 is YYREEE (reference sequence). Trimming stripped 0 bases from V and 8 bases from J, with 9 bases between. The CDR3 spans 14 residues. CDR3 coding DNA: TGTGCCAGCAGCTTGGGGGGGCTGTATTCACCCCTCCACTTT. Translation gives CASSLGGLYSPLHF.

The chain carries TRBV6-1 and TRBJ2-5; possibly TRBD1 or TRBD2 for D (7 bases each). This CDR3 region has 21 residues. V was shortened by 1 base and J by 4 bases, with 31 bases between the two germline ends. Germline CDR1 is MNHNS and CDR2 is SASEGT. For the CDR3, the DNA is TGTGCCAGCAGTGAAGGGGGGGGACAGCGCTTCATTCTCCCGGGCCGAGAGACCCAGTACTTC. Residues: CASSEGGGQRFILPGRETQYF.

The gene calls are TRBV24-1 and TRBJ1-1, with D unclear. Germline V gene sequence: CDR1 KGHDR, CDR2 SFDVKD. The CDR3 runs 13 residues. Trimming removed 3 bases from V and 1 base from J, with 5 bases in between. The CDR3 reads CATSDAGNTEAFF. Here the CDR3 DNA reads TGTGCCACCAGTGATGCGGGGAACACTGAAGCTTTCTTT.

The genes are TRBV11-3 and TRBJ2-7; D is ambiguous. V lost 5 bases to trimming and J lost 0 bases, with 5 bases between them. The CDR3 runs 12 residues. Germline V lookup: CDR1 SGHNT, CDR2 YENEEA. This chain's CDR3 is CASSTGSYEQYF. The CDR3 nucleotides are TGTGCCAGCAGCACTGGCTCCTACGAGCAGTACTTC.

The rearrangement links TRBV11-3 to TRBJ1-2; maybe TRBD1 (5 bases). The V end was cut by 4 bases, the J end by 0 bases, with 12 bases between. Germline V gene data show CDR1 as SGHNT and CDR2 as YENEEA. The CDR3 covers 15 residues. The DNA of the CDR3 is TGTGCCAGCAGCTCATCAGGGACTTCTAACTATGGCTACACCTTC. This sequence encodes CASSSSGTSNYGYTF.

The chain recombines TRBV11-2 with TRBJ2-2, with 10 bases matching TRBD1. Germline V gene data show CDR1 as SGHAT and CDR2 as FQNNGV. The CDR3 extends over 17 amino acids. V shed 0 bases, J shed 1 base, and the junction held 2 bases outside the gene matches. The chain's CDR3 is CASSLEGQGKNTGELFF. The CDR3 region has the DNA TGTGCCAGCAGCTTAGAGGGACAGGGGAAGAACACCGGGGAGCTGTTTTTT.

The chain joins TRBV29-1 to TRBJ1-4; weak D call: TRBD1 (5 bases). This CDR3 has 12 residues. Germline assignment: CDR1 SQVTM and CDR2 ANQGSEA. V was clipped by 6 bases and J by 3 bases, with 8 bases between them. The CDR3 DNA follows: TGCAGCGTAAGGGGAGCTAATGAAAAACTGTTTTTT. Translation: CSVRGANEKLFF.

The chain recombines TRBV5-4 with TRBJ2-7, with 8 bases fitting TRBD2. CDR3 length equals 14 residues. V lost 4 bases to trimming and J lost 1 base; unmatched junction nucleotides: 4. Germline V lookup: CDR1 SGHNT, CDR2 YYREEE (reference sequence). CDR3 coding DNA: TGTGCCAGCAGCCCGGGACTAGTTTCCTACGAGCAGTACTTC. As protein: CASSPGLVSYEQYF. Complete variable domain (other parts from reference TRBV5-4 and TRBJ2-7): ETGVTQSPTHLIKTRGQQVTLRCSSQSGHNTVSWYQQALGQGPQFIFQYYREEENGRGNFPPRFSGLQFPNYSSELNVNALELDDSALYLCASSPGLVSYEQYFGPGTRLTVT.

In the case of this clone: Other DNA sequences in the sample encode the same CDR3. The chain joins TRBV6-5 to TRBJ2-7, with D hard to call. The V end was cut by 0 bases, the J end by 0 bases, with 9 bases between. Germline assignment: CDR1 MNHEY and CDR2 SVGAGI. The CDR3 extends over 15 amino acids. The CDR3 bases are TGTGCCAGCAGTTACTCGGCGGAGAGCTCCTACGAGCAGTACTTC. Its translation is CASSYSAESSYEQYF.

The V call is TRBV3-1 (or the pseudogene TRBV3-2), the J call TRBJ2-3, with 9 bases aligning to TRBD2. The germline gives CDR1 LGHDT, CDR2 YNNKEL (reference sequence). The junction had 8 bases not matched to a gene; V was cut back by 4 bases and J by 12 bases. This CDR3 is built from 13 residues. The CDR3 here is CASSLISSGTQYF. The CDR3 coding sequence is TGTGCCAGCAGCCTAATTTCTAGCGGGACACAGTATTTT.

Points on this clone: This same CDR3 is encoded by further DNA sequences in the sample. This chain connects TRBV19 to TRBJ1-4, with TRBD1 matching 8 bases. Per germline, CDR1 LNHDA and CDR2 SQIVND (reference sequence). This CDR3 has 14 amino acids. Trimming cost V 3 bases and J 8 bases; bases outside gene matches: 5. The CDR3 region has the DNA TGTGCCAGTAGTATTGGACAGGGTGGGGAAAAACTGTTTTTT. Translating gives CASSIGQGGEKLFF.

The chain joins TRBV13 to TRBJ2-7; D remains unclear. Germline assignment: CDR1 PRHDT and CDR2 FYEKMQ (reference sequence). Trimming stripped 5 bases from V and 2 bases from J, with 10 bases between. This CDR3 region has 13 residues. CDR3: CASSRTSPYEQYF. CDR3 nucleotides: TGTGCCAGCAGCCGAACGTCCCCCTACGAGCAGTACTTC.

The chain links TRBV2 to TRBJ1-2; no definite D call. This CDR3 has 15 amino acids. Germline-derived CDR1 and CDR2 are SNHLY and FYNNEI. V shed 3 bases and J shed 4 bases, with 15 bases lying between them. Written as DNA, the CDR3 is TGTGCCAGCAGTGATAGGACCGAGACTCTCTATGGCTACACCTTC. Residues: CASSDRTETLYGYTF.

This chain joins TRBV7-3 and TRBJ1-2; no reliable D call. CDR1 and CDR2 (germline): SGHTA, FQGTGA. Trimming removed 5 bases at V and 0 bases at J, with 7 bases between. The CDR3 is 13 residues long. The CDR3 nucleotides read TGTGCCAGCAGCAGCAGTACTAACTATGGCTACACCTTC. Amino acid sequence: CASSSSTNYGYTF.

This clone was observed a single time. V gene TRBV7-2 combines with J gene TRBJ1-1, with a weak D call TRBD1 (6 bases). V was shortened by 6 bases and J by 2 bases, with 10 bases between the two germline ends. The CDR3 extends over 13 amino acids. The germline V gene has CDR1 SGHTA and CDR2 FQGNSA. The CDR3 sequence is CASSTQGNTEAFF. The CDR3, as DNA: TGTGCCAGCAGTACACAGGGTAACACTGAAGCTTTCTTT.

CDR3 sequence (DNA): TGTGCCAGCAGTGATATGCAGGGTATCTACGAGCAGTACTTC. Translation: CASSDMQGIYEQYF. The chain recombines TRBV6-1 with TRBJ2-7; TRBD1 might be the D (5 bases). With 3 bases removed from V and 3 bases from J, the gap between germline ends came to 12 bases. The germline V gene has CDR1 MNHNS and CDR2 SASEGT. CDR3 length: 14 amino acids.

This clone was seen more than once but under ten times. The chain joins TRBV6-6 to TRBJ2-7, with 9 bases that match TRBD1. The length of the CDR3 is 14 residues. Trimming took 9 bases from V and 6 from J; bases not matched to a gene: 12. CDR1 is MNHNY and CDR2 is SVGAGI in the germline V gene (reference sequence). The CDR3 coding sequence is TGTGCCAGTCGGTGGGACAGGGCTATCGGCGAGCAGTACTTC. It is translated as CASRWDRAIGEQYF.

As regards this clone: At one end, the junction sequence differs from germline, possibly due to a read error. The chain carries TRBV11-2 and TRBJ1-1; D perhaps matches TRBD1 (5 bases). CDR1 SGHAT and CDR2 FQNNGV come from the germline V gene. The CDR3 runs 14 residues. The CDR3 DNA reads as TGTGCCAGCAGCTTTGGGGGTTGGAACTCTGAAGCTTTCTTT. It specifies CASSFGGWNSEAFF.

The rearrangement uses TRBV28 and TRBJ2-1; 12 nucleotides agree with TRBD2. Germline CDR1 reads MDHEN; CDR2 reads SYDVKM. CDR3 length equals 16 residues. V lost 5 bases to trimming and J lost 6 bases; unmatched junction nucleotides: 8. The CDR3 DNA reads as TGTGCCAGCAGTCCTAAAAGGACTAGCGGGACCAATGAGCAGTTCTTC. Amino acid sequence: CASSPKRTSGTNEQFF.

The J gene is TRBJ2-3, the V gene TRBV7-9; TRBD2 matches 13 bases. This CDR3 spans 16 amino acids. Per germline, CDR1 SEHNR and CDR2 FQNEAQ (reference sequence). Trimming took 3 bases from V and 6 from J; bases not matched to a gene: 6. CDR3 residues: CASSFGTSGIWDTQYF. CDR3 bases: TGTGCCAGCAGCTTCGGGACTAGCGGGATATGGGATACGCAGTATTTT. Based on the CDR3 plus reference TRBV7-9 and TRBJ2-3, the full variable domain is DTGVSQNPRHKITKRGQNVTFRCDPISEHNRLYWYRQTLGQGPEFLTYFQNEAQLEKSRLLSDRFSAERPKGSFSTLEIQRTEQGDSAMYLCASSFGTSGIWDTQYFGPGTRLTVL.

The V call is TRBV29-1, the J call TRBJ2-1; 7 bases are shared with TRBD2. V dropped 3 bases and J dropped 6; count of bases not matched to a gene: 5. Germline V gene lookup returns CDR1 SQVTM and CDR2 ANQGSEA. The CDR3 is 13 amino acids. As DNA, the CDR3 is TGCAGCGTTGAGGTACTAGCGCCCAATGAGCAGTTCTTC. Translating it yields CSVEVLAPNEQFF.

The chain couples TRBV30 to TRBJ1-3, with D possibly TRBD1 on 5 matching bases. Trimming shortened V by 0 bases and J by 0 bases, and 24 bases separated the two germline ends. Germline V gene lookup returns CDR1 GTSNPN and CDR2 SVGIG (reference sequence). CDR3 size: 20 residues. CDR3 residues: CAWSVRSPPGAASSGNTIYF. The CDR3 bases are TGTGCCTGGAGTGTACGAAGTCCCCCTGGGGCCGCGAGCTCTGGAAACACCATATATTTT.

J is TRBJ1-5 and V is TRBV7-2; D remains ambiguous. Germline V lookup: CDR1 SGHTA, CDR2 FQGNSA. Trimming cost V 3 bases and J 3 bases, with 6 bases left between them. The CDR3 covers 13 residues. In DNA, the CDR3 is TGTGCCAGCAGCTTTGGGCCCAATCAGCCCCAGCATTTT. This sequence encodes CASSFGPNQPQHF.